The subject of this entry is one T cell receptor beta chain. Its antigen is not identified. The V gene end was trimmed by 8 bases and the J gene end by 4 bases; junction bases not matched to a gene: 11. The CDR3 covers 15 residues. The data derive from a study of blood T cells in healthy people across ages. Study conclusions and caveats: Per million T cells, the diversity of TCR beta decreased roughly linearly as age advanced.

Each sample gave at least 6.5 million isolated PBMCs. Alongside a J-beta primer mix, a sample-barcoded 5' primer served in a second PCR lasting roughly 7 to 11 cycles. MiXCR, run by TCRdb on the 5' RACE reads, gives a single entry per CDR3 protein. This table has around 520,000 distinct CDR3 sequences, about 28% appearing once. These data also featured in a second study, about T cells of mothers and their children. According to that study: Sequencing revealed no T cell clones that were persistent and microchimeric.

The TCR comes from a boy younger than 10 in good health. What was sequenced was blood. This rearrangement joins TRBV12-3 or TRBV12-4 to TRBJ2-5; 9 bases are a match to TRBD2. The CDR3 protein is CASSASGVLRETQYF. Here the CDR3 DNA reads TGTGCCAGCTCGGCTAGCGGGGTCCTCAGAGAGACCCAGTACTTC.